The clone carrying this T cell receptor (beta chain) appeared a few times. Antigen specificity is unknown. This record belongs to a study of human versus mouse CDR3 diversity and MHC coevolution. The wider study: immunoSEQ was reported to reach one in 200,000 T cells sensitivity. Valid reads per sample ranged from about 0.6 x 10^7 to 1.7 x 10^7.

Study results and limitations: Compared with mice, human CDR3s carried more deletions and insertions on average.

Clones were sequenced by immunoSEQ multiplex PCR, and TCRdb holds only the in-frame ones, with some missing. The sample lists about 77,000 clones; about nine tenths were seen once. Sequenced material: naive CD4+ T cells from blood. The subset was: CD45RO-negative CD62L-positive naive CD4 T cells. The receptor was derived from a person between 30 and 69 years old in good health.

The CDR3 protein is CASSIFPRSTDEKLFF. Here the CDR3 DNA reads TGTGCCAGTAGTATTTTTCCTCGGTCTACAGACGAAAAACTGTTTTTT. The chain combines TRBV19 with TRBJ1-4; the D is unclear. This CDR3 contains 16 residues. Per the germline V gene, CDR1 is LNHDA and CDR2 is SQIVND (reference sequence). Between the trimmed V and J ends, which lost 3 bases and 8 bases, there was a span of 19 bases.